Following are 11 T cell receptor beta chains from one sample sequenced in a study of cytomegalovirus exposure and HLA in healthy donors. Primers for the PCR totalled 60 Vbeta and 13 Jbeta. Repertoires were generated with immunoSEQ multiplex PCR, while TCRdb's copy carries only in-frame clones and drops some. Here the sample spans some 130,000 clones, around four fifths being singletons. Sequenced sample: PBMCs. The receptors were gathered from a male donor in good health and CMV-seropositive.

This clone was counted a few times. V usage is TRBV30 and J usage is TRBJ2-5; D gene unclear. Germline loops: CDR1 GTSNPN, CDR2 SVGIG (reference sequence). The V gene lost 2 bases and the J gene lost 0 bases, with 13 bases spanning the gap. The CDR3 is 15 residues long. The CDR3 spells CAWSQNHGDQETQYF. Written as DNA, the CDR3 is TGTGCCTGGAGTCAAAATCACGGAGACCAAGAGACCCAGTACTTC.

The genes are TRBV28 and TRBJ1-5; 7 bases map to TRBD1. V shed 2 bases, J shed 5 bases, and the junction held 3 bases outside the gene matches. Germline assignment: CDR1 MDHEN and CDR2 SYDVKM. This CDR3 comprises 14 residues. In nucleotides, the CDR3 is TGTGCCAGCAGTTTAGAGCAGGGGGATCAGCCCCAGCATTTT. Translating gives CASSLEQGDQPQHF. Full variable domain (missing parts from reference TRBV28 and TRBJ1-5): DVKVTQSSRYLVKRTGEKVFLECVQDMDHENMFWYRQDPGLGLRLIYFSYDVKMKEKGDIPEGYSVSREKKERFSLILESASTNQTSMYLCASSLEQGDQPQHFGDGTRLSIL.

V and J are TRBV27 and TRBJ2-5; 7 bases are shared with TRBD1. The tail of the sequence fits TRBJ2-7 better, so the J call may be wrong. This CDR3 spans 15 amino acids. Germline V gene data show CDR1 as MNHEY and CDR2 as SMNVEV (reference sequence). CDR3 in amino acids: CASSSIQGPYHEQYF. DNA of the CDR3: TGTGCCAGCAGTTCTATACAGGGGCCCTACCACGAGCAGTACTTC.

The chain couples TRBV7-2 to TRBJ2-3, with TRBD1 identical over 7 bases. V was clipped by 2 bases and J by 2 bases; unmatched bases: 7. In germline, CDR1 is SGHTA, CDR2 FQGNSA. This CDR3 region has 16 residues. The DNA of the CDR3 is TGTGCCAGCAGCTTAACCCGACAGGGCACCACAGATACGCAGTATTTT. Amino acids: CASSLTRQGTTDTQYF.

The V and J genes are TRBV28 and TRBJ2-7; weak D call: TRBD2 (5 bases). The germline V gene encodes CDR1 MDHEN and CDR2 SYDVKM. This CDR3 is 14 amino acids long. Trimming took 4 bases from V and 3 from J, leaving 13 bases between them. The CDR3 DNA is TGTGCCAGCAGTTATCCCAAAGGGAGCTACGAGCAGTACTTC. Protein sequence: CASSYPKGSYEQYF. Combining the CDR3 with reference TRBV28 and TRBJ2-7 gives the whole variable domain DVKVTQSSRYLVKRTGEKVFLECVQDMDHENMFWYRQDPGLGLRLIYFSYDVKMKEKGDIPEGYSVSREKKERFSLILESASTNQTSMYLCASSYPKGSYEQYFGPGTRLTVT.

The V and J genes are TRBV11-2 and TRBJ1-6; D is ambiguous. Trimming cost V 5 bases and J 9 bases, with 17 bases left between them. CDR3 length: 15 amino acids. Germline CDR1 is SGHAT and CDR2 is FQNNGV. The CDR3 sequence: CASSPSGGRGSPLHF. CDR3 in DNA: TGTGCCAGCAGCCCATCCGGCGGCCGGGGTTCACCCCTCCACTTT.

This sequence joins TRBV9 and TRBJ2-2, with a tentative D call TRBD2 (5 bases). Trimming took 4 bases from V and 3 from J, leaving 10 bases between them. Per germline, CDR1 SGDLS and CDR2 YYNGEE. The CDR3 is 14 amino acids. As DNA, the CDR3 is TGTGCCAGCAGCTCGGGGTTGGACACCGGGGAGCTGTTTTTT. Translating it yields CASSSGLDTGELFF. The whole variable domain, remainder taken from reference TRBV9 and TRBJ2-2, is DSGVTQTPKHLITATGQRVTLRCSPRSGDLSVYWYQQSLDQGLQFLIQYYNGEERAKGNILERFSAQQFPDLHSELNLSSLELGDSALYFCASSSGLDTGELFFGEGSRLTVL.

Remarks on this clone: Sequence at one end of the junction differs from germline and may be a read error. The chain couples TRBV28 to TRBJ2-4, with D possibly matching TRBD2 (6 bases). The germline CDR1 and CDR2 sequences are MDHEN and SYDVKM. CDR3 size: 16 residues. The CDR3 DNA is TGTGCCAGCAGCTCTAGACTAGGAAACATTAAAAACAGTCAGTACTTC. This sequence encodes CASSSRLGNIKNSQYF.

The rearrangement joins TRBV19 to TRBJ2-3, with 8 bases lining up with TRBD1. In germline, CDR1 is LNHDA, CDR2 SQIVND (reference sequence). The trim removed 3 bases at V and 5 bases at J, leaving 7 bases unmatched. This CDR3 region has 15 residues. The CDR3 here is CASSIWQGAVDTQYF. In nucleotides, the CDR3 is TGTGCCAGTAGTATCTGGCAGGGGGCTGTAGATACGCAGTATTTT.

J is TRBJ2-3 and V is TRBV13; TRBD1 matches 7 bases. CDR3 length equals 16 residues. Per the germline V gene, CDR1 is PRHDT and CDR2 is FYEKMQ (reference sequence). Trimming removed 0 bases from V and 4 bases from J; junction bases left unmatched: 7. CDR3 in amino acids: CASSLGHRGMADTQYF. CDR3 nucleotide sequence: TGTGCCAGCAGCTTAGGACACAGGGGAATGGCAGATACGCAGTATTTT.

This clone is a singleton in its sample. V is TRBV7-2 and J is TRBJ2-7, with a possible D match to TRBD2 (5 bases). CDR1 is SGHTA, CDR2 FQGNSA, per germline. CDR3 length: 13 amino acids. Between the trimmed V and J ends, which lost 3 bases and 4 bases, there was a span of 10 bases. CDR3 DNA sequence: TGTGCCAGCAGCTTTCCGGCGGGTTACGAGCAGTACTTC. Amino acids: CASSFPAGYEQYF.